The 30 T cell receptor beta chains below come from one sample, sequenced in a study of T cells in women clearing cervical HPV infection. The table came from immunoSEQ multiplex PCR; TCRdb's copy has only in-frame clones and leaves some out. This table lists 25,000 to 35,000 clones. The specimen was blood buffy coat. These receptors originate from a woman aged 18-69 years with a cervical HPV16 infection that either progressed to CIN3+ or cleared (not recorded which).

Remarks on this clone: The CDR3 end lies 3 residues beyond the end of the read and is filled in from the germline J gene. The rearrangement joins TRBV9 to TRBJ2-3, with D perhaps being TRBD1 or TRBD2 (6 bases each). Per the germline V gene, CDR1 is SGDLS and CDR2 is YYNGEE. V was cut by 0 bases and J by 0 bases, with 14 bases left in between. CDR3 size: 17 residues. CDR3 in amino acids: CASSVGKGGGSTDTQYF. The CDR3 bases that were read are TGTGCCAGCAGCGTAGGAAAAGGAGGGGGTAGCACAGATACG.

Points on this clone: The read gets to within 3 residues of the CDR3 end, and the germline J gene fills in the rest. The J gene is TRBJ2-5, the V gene TRBV11-1, with D maybe TRBD2 (6 bases). The germline V and J ends were trimmed by 8 bases and 5 bases, with 15 bases remaining between them. CDR1 SGHAT and CDR2 FQDESV come from the germline V gene (reference sequence). The CDR3 sequence is 13 residues long. CDR3 DNA, as far as it was read: TGTGCCAGCCGCAGCGGGTATAGTGAGACC. It translates to CASRSGYSET. The entire CDR3 protein reads CASRSGYSETQYF.

About this clone itself: The CDR3 end falls 3 residues outside the read, so it is completed with the germline J gene. V gene TRBV12-3 or TRBV12-4 combines with J gene TRBJ2-7; tentatively, D is TRBD1 (6 bases). The CDR3 contains 12 residues. The V gene lost 4 bases and the J gene lost 6 bases, with 10 bases spanning the gap. The DNA read from the CDR3 is TGTGCCAGCAGTTATGAAGGGGGCGAG. Its translation is CASSYEGGE. The full CDR3 sequence reads CASSYEGGEQYF.

Comments on this clone: The observed sequence ends 3 residues before the CDR3 terminus, with the missing tail filled in from the germline J gene. The rearrangement joins TRBV30 to TRBJ1-1; TRBD1 matches at 8 bases. The J segment lost 5 bases and the V segment lost 3 bases, leaving 8 bases of the junction unmatched. The V gene's germline CDR1 is GTSNPN and CDR2 SVGIG (reference sequence). The CDR3 has 14 residues. The CDR3 sequence is CAWREQGEVTEAFF. CDR3 DNA (partial): TGTGCCTGGAGAGAACAGGGGGAGGTAACTGAA.

As to this clone: The read is 3 residues too short to cover the CDR3 end, so that end is filled in from the germline J gene. The chain joins TRBV20-1 to TRBJ2-1; possibly TRBD2 for D (7 bases). The germline gives CDR1 DFQATT, CDR2 SNEGSKA (reference sequence). The CDR3 totals 15 residues. The germline V and J ends were trimmed by 0 bases and 9 bases, with 18 bases remaining between them. CDR3 bases read: TGCAGTGCTAGAGATAGTGGGAGGGGGTCGGTTGAG. This gives the protein CSARDSGRGSVE. The complete CDR3 protein is CSARDSGRGSVEQFF.

In regard to this clone: The read finishes 3 residues shy of the CDR3 end, and the germline J gene is used to complete it. V usage is TRBV7-9 and J usage is TRBJ2-1, with D possibly matching TRBD2 (5 bases). The germline V gene has CDR1 SEHNR and CDR2 FQNEAQ (reference sequence). Deletions cut 1 base from V and 7 bases from J, with 14 bases between. This CDR3 has 15 amino acids. The DNA read from the CDR3 is TGTGCCAGCAGCTTAGGGTCTCTAGCCGTTAATGAG. This encodes CASSLGSLAVNE. The whole CDR3 protein is CASSLGSLAVNEQFF.

In regard to this clone: The read gets to within 3 residues of the CDR3 end, and the germline J gene fills in the rest. V is TRBV7-6 and J is TRBJ1-4; TRBD1 aligns across 9 bases. The germline gives CDR1 SGHVS, CDR2 FNYEAQ. The CDR3 has 14 amino acids. V lost 5 bases, J lost 7 bases, and 5 bases stayed unmatched. The CDR3 DNA, read in part, is TGTGCCAGCAGCGCGGGACAGGGAGCTGAAAAA. Translation gives CASSAGQGAEK. The whole CDR3 sequence is CASSAGQGAEKLFF.

Regarding this clone: The read terminates 3 residues ahead of where the CDR3 ends, so the germline J gene completes it. The rearrangement joins TRBV19 to TRBJ2-6; 9 nucleotides line up with TRBD1. Germline values: CDR1 LNHDA, CDR2 SQIVND (reference sequence). Losses at the gene ends were 7 bases for V and 1 base for J; bases not matched to a gene: 5. The CDR3 length is 16 residues. CDR3 bases read: TGTGCCAGTACCCGGGACAGGGCGTCTGGGGCCAACGTC. Translating gives CASTRDRASGANV. The full CDR3 protein is CASTRDRASGANVLTF.

A word on this clone: The read is 3 residues too short to cover the CDR3 end, so that end is filled in from the germline J gene. The chain uses TRBV10-1 and TRBJ2-7, with TRBD2 matching over 13 bases. CDR1 and CDR2 (germline): WNHNN, SYGVQD (reference sequence). This CDR3 is 18 amino acids long. The V and J ends lost 2 bases and 6 bases, in that order; junction bases with no gene match: 13. The CDR3 loop reads CASSEGGIGTSGMGEQYF. The part of the CDR3 DNA that was read is TGCGCCAGCAGTGAGGGCGGCATCGGGACTAGCGGGATGGGCGAG.

Turning to this clone: A junction boundary mismatches the germline segment, possibly from a read error. The sequenced part of the CDR3 DNA is TGCAGCGTGCTCATCAACTATGGT. Translated, it gives CSVLINYG. Given in full, the CDR3 is CSVLINYGYTF. The V call is TRBV29-1, the J call TRBJ1-2; D remains ambiguous. Read sequence stops 3 residues before the CDR3 end, and the germline J gene provides the missing end. CDR1 SQVTM and CDR2 ANQGSEA come from the germline V gene. CDR3 size: 11 residues.

A remark on this clone: The read terminates 3 residues ahead of where the CDR3 ends, so the germline J gene completes it. The gene calls are TRBV30 and TRBJ1-2; TRBD1 is a possible D gene (5 bases). V was cut by 4 bases and J by 3 bases, with 18 bases left in between. This CDR3 contains 15 residues. Germline V gene sequence: CDR1 GTSNPN, CDR2 SVGIG (reference sequence). The CDR3 bases that were read are TGTGCCTGGACCCCGAGGCCCAGAGGGGACTATGGC. It translates to CAWTPRPRGDYG. The complete CDR3 protein is CAWTPRPRGDYGYTF.

A remark on this clone: The observed sequence ends 3 residues before the CDR3 terminus, with the missing tail filled in from the germline J gene. This chain uses TRBV5-1 with TRBJ2-7; 7 bases align to TRBD2. V was pared by 4 bases and J by 0 bases, with 7 bases of the junction left unmatched. The CDR3 totals 15 residues. The germline V gene has CDR1 SGHRS and CDR2 YFSETQ. The sequenced part of the CDR3 DNA is TGCGCCAGCAGCACGGGACTATCCGGCTCCTACGAG. It translates to CASSTGLSGSYE. The entire CDR3 is CASSTGLSGSYEQYF.

Concerning this clone: The sequenced fragment ends 3 residues before the CDR3 boundary, so the rest is inferred from the germline J gene. The chain links TRBV5-1 to TRBJ2-5; 12 nucleotides match TRBD2. Germline V lookup: CDR1 SGHRS, CDR2 YFSETQ. The CDR3 spans 13 residues. Trimming removed 9 bases from V and 3 bases from J; junction bases left unmatched: 3. The covered CDR3 bases are TGCGCCATGCGACTAGCGGGAGAAGAGACC. Protein: CAMRLAGEET. The full CDR3 protein is CAMRLAGEETQYF.

About this clone: The read ends 3 residues shy of where the CDR3 ends; the end is completed using the germline J gene. This sequence joins TRBV5-4 and TRBJ1-1, with D possibly matching TRBD1 (6 bases). The ends were cut back, 4 bases at V and 4 bases at J, with 11 bases in the middle. There are 13 residues in the CDR3. Germline V gene data show CDR1 as SGHNT and CDR2 as YYREEE (reference sequence). CDR3 protein: CASSMGGPTEAFF. CDR3 DNA (partial): TGTGCCAGCAGCATGGGGGGCCCCACTGAA.

With respect to this clone: The read gets to within 3 residues of the CDR3 end, and the germline J gene fills in the rest. This sequence joins TRBV7-8 and TRBJ1-4, with D perhaps TRBD1 (6 bases). Trimming pared 3 bases from V and 3 bases from J, leaving 11 bases between. In germline, CDR1 is SGHVS, CDR2 FQNEAQ. The CDR3 is made up of 15 amino acids. The part of the CDR3 DNA that was read is TGTGCCAGCAGCTTTTTGACAGGCTCTAATGAAAAA. Its translation is CASSFLTGSNEK. The full CDR3 is CASSFLTGSNEKLFF.

Worth noting for this clone: The junction shows a germline mismatch at one end, possibly a read error. The read falls 3 residues short of the CDR3 end, and the missing part is taken from the germline J gene. The sample holds other DNA sequences that translate to the same CDR3. The chain recombines TRBV6-1 with TRBJ1-3; D gene unclear. This CDR3 spans 14 amino acids. The V gene's germline CDR1 is MNHNS and CDR2 SASEGT. Partial CDR3 DNA: TGTGCCAGCAGTGACGCGGGCGCCCTCAACACT. Translating gives CASSDAGALNT. The CDR3 as a whole reads CASSDAGALNTIYF.

As for this clone: The read stops 3 residues short of the end of the CDR3; the missing end is completed from the germline J gene. The chain has TRBV5-1 and TRBJ1-4; TRBD1 matches 8 bases. The CDR3 length is 17 residues. Germline V gives CDR1 SGHRS, CDR2 YFSETQ. CDR3 protein: CASSLGQGAGRNSPLFF. Incomplete CDR3 DNA: TGCGCCAGCAGCTTGGGCCAGGGGGCAGGAAGGAATTCACCA.

A note on this clone: Sequencing ends 3 residues short of the CDR3 end; the germline J gene provides the rest. V and J are TRBV2 and TRBJ2-5, with D tentatively TRBD1 or TRBD2 (6 bases each). The CDR3 has 14 amino acids. Germline V gives CDR1 SNHLY, CDR2 FYNNEI. Incomplete CDR3 DNA: TGTGCCAGCAGTTCAGGGGCTTGGGAGGATACC. Its protein is CASSSGAWEDT. From start to end, the CDR3 is CASSSGAWEDTQYF.

Notes on this clone: The read falls 3 residues short of the CDR3 end, and the missing part is taken from the germline J gene. This chain joins TRBV5-4 and TRBJ2-7; D remains unclear. Germline V lookup: CDR1 SGHNT, CDR2 YYREEE (reference sequence). Between the trimmed V and J ends, which lost 0 bases and 3 bases, there was a span of 7 bases. CDR3 size: 13 residues. Here the CDR3 reads CASSLDYIYEQYF. CDR3 DNA (partial): TGTGCCAGCAGCTTGGACTACATCTACGAG.

Concerning this clone itself: Sequencing ends 3 residues short of the CDR3 end; the germline J gene provides the rest. The rearrangement uses TRBV14 and TRBJ1-2, with 7 nucleotides matching TRBD1. This CDR3 comprises 16 residues. Germline assignment: CDR1 SGHDN and CDR2 FVKESK. The junction had 10 bases not matched to a gene; V was cut back by 4 bases and J by 2 bases. The CDR3 spells CASSPPRQGVNYGYTF. The sequenced part of the CDR3 DNA is TGTGCCAGCAGCCCACCAAGGCAGGGGGTAAACTATGGC.

As concerns this clone: The read ends 3 residues before the CDR3 terminus; that terminus is restored from the germline J gene. This chain links TRBV5-1 with TRBJ1-6; 7 bases are a match to TRBD1. Germline CDR1 and CDR2: SGHRS and YFSETQ. J lost 9 bases, V lost 4 bases, and 7 bases had no gene match. The CDR3 extends over 14 amino acids. The part of the CDR3 DNA that was read is TGCGCCAGCAGCCCTGGACAGGACGTTTCACCC. Translation: CASSPGQDVSP. The entire CDR3 protein is CASSPGQDVSPLHF.

On this clone: The read halts 3 residues ahead of the CDR3 end, with the missing end drawn from the germline J gene. V usage is TRBV2 and J usage is TRBJ2-1, with TRBD2 matching over 12 bases. The CDR3 contains 16 residues. Germline CDR1 reads SNHLY; CDR2 reads FYNNEI. V trimming: 5 bases; J trimming: 4 bases; junction bases outside the gene matches: 6. CDR3 DNA, as far as it was read: TGTGCCAGCAGTCATTCGACTAGCGGGAGTTACAATGAG. Translation gives CASSHSTSGSYNE. The whole CDR3 protein reads CASSHSTSGSYNEQFF.

In the case of this clone: The sequence runs out 3 residues before the end of the CDR3; the remainder is reconstructed from the germline J gene. The chain uses TRBV6-1 and TRBJ2-1; D is perhaps TRBD2 (5 bases). CDR1 MNHNS and CDR2 SASEGT come from the germline V gene. V lost 1 base and J 5 bases, leaving 15 bases between the germline ends. The CDR3 is made up of 16 amino acids. The DNA read from the CDR3 is TGTGCCAGCAGTGAAGATGGCGGGCCGCCCCACAATGAG. Protein product: CASSEDGGPPHNE. Given in full, the CDR3 is CASSEDGGPPHNEQFF.

Turning to this clone: The CDR3 goes on 3 residues after the read ends, and that part is filled in from the germline J gene. The chain carries TRBV29-1 and TRBJ2-2; D possibly corresponds to TRBD1 (6 bases). With 7 bases removed from V and 0 bases from J, the gap between germline ends came to 18 bases. Germline lookup yields CDR1 SQVTM and CDR2 ANQGSEA. This CDR3 is built from 16 residues. This chain's CDR3 is CSATVPGQPNTGELFF. The covered CDR3 bases are TGCAGCGCCACCGTTCCGGGACAACCGAACACCGGGGAG.

Worth noting for this clone: The read ends 3 residues before the CDR3 terminus; that terminus is restored from the germline J gene. The chain recombines TRBV10-1 with TRBJ2-1; the D gene is possibly TRBD2 (5 bases). This CDR3 has 16 residues. V was shortened by 4 bases and J by 6 bases, with 19 bases between the two germline ends. The germline CDR1 and CDR2 sequences are WNHNN and SYGVQD (reference sequence). The part of the CDR3 DNA that was read is TGCGCCAGCAGTGTATCAAGCGGAGCCCCCTTCAATGAG. This codes for CASSVSSGAPFNE. The entire CDR3 protein is CASSVSSGAPFNEQFF.

Remarks on this clone: The read ends 3 residues before the CDR3 terminus; that terminus is restored from the germline J gene. J is TRBJ2-5 and V is TRBV5-1, with 7 bases aligning to TRBD2. CDR3 length: 16 residues. The V gene's germline CDR1 is SGHRS and CDR2 YFSETQ. The trim removed 4 bases at V and 2 bases at J, leaving 11 bases unmatched. The CDR3 bases that were read are TGCGCCAGCAGCCCAACCCCAACTAGCGTACAAGAGACC. This gives the protein CASSPTPTSVQET. The full CDR3 sequence reads CASSPTPTSVQETQYF.

Regarding this clone: The read halts 3 residues ahead of the CDR3 end, with the missing end drawn from the germline J gene. The V call is TRBV7-9, the J call TRBJ2-2; D is unclear. The germline V gene has CDR1 SEHNR and CDR2 FQNEAQ (reference sequence). The CDR3 runs 13 residues. CDR3 bases read: TGTGCCAGCAGCCCAACTCAAAATTCACCG. This translates into CASSPTQNSP. Given in full, the CDR3 is CASSPTQNSPLFF.

About this clone itself: The DNA ends 3 residues before the CDR3 does, and the rest of the CDR3 is filled in from the germline J gene. The gene calls are TRBV28 and TRBJ1-1; tentatively, D is TRBD1 (6 bases). The germline V gene encodes CDR1 MDHEN and CDR2 SYDVKM. The CDR3 spans 15 residues. Trimming took off 3 bases at V and 3 bases at J, with 14 bases between the two ends. CDR3 residues: CASSFRGGMDTEAFF. The CDR3 DNA, read in part, is TGTGCCAGCAGTTTTCGTGGGGGCATGGACACTGAA. Full variable domain (outside the CDR3, taken from reference TRBV28 and TRBJ1-1): DVKVTQSSRYLVKRTGEKVFLECVQDMDHENMFWYRQDPGLGLRLIYFSYDVKMKEKGDIPEGYSVSREKKERFSLILESASTNQTSMYLCASSFRGGMDTEAFFGQGTRLTVV.

About this clone: Read coverage stops 3 residues before the CDR3 terminus; the germline J gene supplies the remainder. The chain combines TRBV6-2 or TRBV6-3 with TRBJ1-2; no clear D. CDR3 length equals 14 residues. CDR1 and CDR2 from the germline V gene are MNHEY and SVGEGT. The V end lost 7 bases, the J end lost 5 bases, and 17 bases lay between the germline ends. The CDR3 DNA, read in part, is TGTGCCAGCACCTTCCCAGGAGGTTTATATGGC. It translates to CASTFPGGLYG. The entire CDR3 reads CASTFPGGLYGYTF.

On this clone itself: The read terminates 3 residues before the CDR3 end, so the remaining end is supplied by the germline J gene. V usage is TRBV20-1 and J usage is TRBJ1-1; possibly TRBD1 for D (5 bases). V lost 6 bases to trimming and J lost 7 bases, with 15 bases between them. Germline loops: CDR1 DFQATT, CDR2 SNEGSKA (reference sequence). The CDR3 totals 12 residues. Partial CDR3 DNA: TGCAGTGCCTCGACAGACGCTTATGAA. Its protein is CSASTDAYE. The whole CDR3 protein is CSASTDAYEAFF.